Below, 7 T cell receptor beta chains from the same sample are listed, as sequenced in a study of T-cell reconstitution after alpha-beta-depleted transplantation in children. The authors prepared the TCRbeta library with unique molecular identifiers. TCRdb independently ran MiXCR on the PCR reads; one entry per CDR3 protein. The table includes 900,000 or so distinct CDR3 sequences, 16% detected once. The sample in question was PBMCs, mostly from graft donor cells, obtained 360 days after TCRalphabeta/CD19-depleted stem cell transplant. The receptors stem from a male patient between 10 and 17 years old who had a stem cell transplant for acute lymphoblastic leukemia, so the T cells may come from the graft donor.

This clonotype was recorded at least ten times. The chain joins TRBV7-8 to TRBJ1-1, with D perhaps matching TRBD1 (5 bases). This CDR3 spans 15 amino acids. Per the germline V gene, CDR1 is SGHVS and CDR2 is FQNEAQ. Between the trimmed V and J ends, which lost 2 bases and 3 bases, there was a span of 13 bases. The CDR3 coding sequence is TGTGCCAGCAGCTTAAGGAAGGGGATGGACACTGAAGCTTTCTTT. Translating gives CASSLRKGMDTEAFF.

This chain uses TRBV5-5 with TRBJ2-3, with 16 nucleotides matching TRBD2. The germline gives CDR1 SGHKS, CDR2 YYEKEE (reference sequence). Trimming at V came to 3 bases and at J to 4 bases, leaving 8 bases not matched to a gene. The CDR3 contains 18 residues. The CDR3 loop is CASSYGTSGRAPADTQYF. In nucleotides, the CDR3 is TGTGCCAGCAGCTACGGGACTAGCGGGAGGGCCCCCGCAGATACGCAGTATTTT. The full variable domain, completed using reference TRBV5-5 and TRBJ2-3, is DAGVTQSPTHLIKTRGQQVTLRCSPISGHKSVSWYQQVLGQGPQFIFQYYEKEERGRGNFPDRFSARQFPNYSSELNVNALLLGDSALYLCASSYGTSGRAPADTQYFGPGTRLTVL.

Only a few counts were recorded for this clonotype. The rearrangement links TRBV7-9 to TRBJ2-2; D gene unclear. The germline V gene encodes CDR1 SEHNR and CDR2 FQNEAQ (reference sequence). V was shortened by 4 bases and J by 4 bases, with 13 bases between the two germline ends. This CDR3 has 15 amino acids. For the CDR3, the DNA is TGTGCCAGCAGCTCACCACATACTCGCACCGGGGAGCTGTTTTTT. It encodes CASSSPHTRTGELFF.

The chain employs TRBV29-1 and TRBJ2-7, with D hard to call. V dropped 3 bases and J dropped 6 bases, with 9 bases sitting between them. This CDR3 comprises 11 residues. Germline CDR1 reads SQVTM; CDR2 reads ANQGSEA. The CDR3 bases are TGCAGCGTTGAGTTTTGGGGCGAGCAGTACTTC. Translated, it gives CSVEFWGEQYF.

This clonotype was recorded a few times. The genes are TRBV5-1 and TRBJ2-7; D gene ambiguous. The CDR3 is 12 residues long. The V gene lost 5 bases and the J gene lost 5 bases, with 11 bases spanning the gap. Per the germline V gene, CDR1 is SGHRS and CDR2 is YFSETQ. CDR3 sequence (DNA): TGCGCCAGCAGGACCGGGTCCCACGAGCAGTACTTC. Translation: CASRTGSHEQYF.

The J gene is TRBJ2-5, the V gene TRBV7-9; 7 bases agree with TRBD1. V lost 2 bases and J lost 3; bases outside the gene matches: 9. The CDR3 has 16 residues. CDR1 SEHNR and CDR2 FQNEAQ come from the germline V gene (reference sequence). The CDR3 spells CASSLSPGTAEETQYF. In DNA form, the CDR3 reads TGTGCCAGCAGCTTATCCCCCGGGACAGCTGAAGAGACCCAGTACTTC. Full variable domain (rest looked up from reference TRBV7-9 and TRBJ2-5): DTGVSQNPRHKITKRGQNVTFRCDPISEHNRLYWYRQTLGQGPEFLTYFQNEAQLEKSRLLSDRFSAERPKGSFSTLEIQRTEQGDSAMYLCASSLSPGTAEETQYFGPGTRLLVL.

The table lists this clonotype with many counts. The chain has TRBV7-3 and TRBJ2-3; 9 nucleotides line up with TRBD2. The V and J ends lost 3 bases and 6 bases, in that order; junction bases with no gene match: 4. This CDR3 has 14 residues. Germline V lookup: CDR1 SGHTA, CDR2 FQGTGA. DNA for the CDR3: TGTGCCAGCAGCTTTAGCGGGAGTTTGGATACGCAGTATTTT. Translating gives CASSFSGSLDTQYF.